This T cell receptor beta chain is drawn from a study of glioma-infiltrating T cells after dendritic cell vaccination. The wider study: Patients had newly diagnosed or recurrent glioblastoma and received dendritic cell vaccines. The vaccine used monocyte-derived dendritic cells pulsed overnight with autologous tumor lysate.

Patients had residual fresh-frozen tumor tissue and more than two years of survival data. PBMC sampling occurred before vaccination, two weeks after the third dose, and at progression. Assay: immunoSEQ multiplex PCR; the TCRdb copy retains only in-frame clones and omits some. The repertoire holds 85,000 to 110,000 clones, with more than 80% as singletons. This CDR3 contains 18 residues. CDR1 is PRHDT, CDR2 FYEKMQ, per germline (reference sequence). Trimming left V 1 base short and J 8 bases short, with 23 bases between. The sequence was collected from a human donor with glioblastoma. The source was blood, collected before dendritic cell vaccination. V and J are TRBV13 and TRBJ2-2; D may be TRBD2 (6 bases). The CDR3 coding sequence is TGTGCCAGCAGCTTAGCCACATCTTTAGGAGGGGCATCAGGGGAGCTGTTTTTT. Translation: CASSLATSLGGASGELFF. The full variable domain, completed using reference TRBV13 and TRBJ2-2, is AAGVIQSPRHLIKEKRETATLKCYPIPRHDTVYWYQQGPGQDPQFLISFYEKMQSDKGSIPDRFSAQQFSDYHSELNMSSLELGDSALYFCASSLATSLGGASGELFFGEGSRLTVL.